Listed here are 21 T cell receptor beta chains from one sample, sequenced in a study of T cells in Graves' hyperthyroidism and ophthalmopathy. It was RNA transcripts that yielded the amplified TCR beta CDR3 regions. With the HTBI primer set, the TCR CDR3 went through a first round of RT-PCR. Each CDR3 protein gets one entry after TCRdb re-called the multiplex PCR reads with MiXCR. The data hold a few hundred thousand distinct CDR3 sequences, with approximately 15% observed a single time. Sequencing used blood. The receptors were gathered from a woman aged 40 to 55 with Graves' ophthalmopathy.

A few counts support this clonotype. The chain employs TRBV9 and TRBJ1-1; D remains ambiguous. V lost 0 bases to trimming and J lost 1 base, with 7 bases between them. This CDR3 spans 14 amino acids. Germline values: CDR1 SGDLS, CDR2 YYNGEE. Here the CDR3 DNA reads TGTGCCAGCAGCGTAGATTGGAGGAACACTGAAGCTTTCTTT. This codes for CASSVDWRNTEAFF. The whole variable domain, filled in from reference TRBV9 and TRBJ1-1, reads DSGVTQTPKHLITATGQRVTLRCSPRSGDLSVYWYQQSLDQGLQFLIQYYNGEERAKGNILERFSAQQFPDLHSELNLSSLELGDSALYFCASSVDWRNTEAFFGQGTRLTVV.

The gene calls are TRBV20-1 and TRBJ2-1, with 14 positions matching TRBD2. Germline V CDR1 and CDR2: DFQATT, SNEGSKA (reference sequence). This CDR3 comprises 14 residues. Germline trimming cut 6 bases from V and 9 bases from J; bases unmatched to any gene: 7. CDR3 DNA: TGCAGTGCAAGACTAGCGGGAGGGCCGATTGAGCAGTTCTTC. Translating gives CSARLAGGPIEQFF.

This clonotype came up many times. The gene calls are TRBV2 and TRBJ2-5, with D possibly matching TRBD2 (7 bases). CDR1 SNHLY and CDR2 FYNNEI come from the germline V gene. CDR3 length: 14 amino acids. V was trimmed by 7 bases and J by 3 bases, leaving 15 bases between them. CDR3 loop: CASTEGGMKETQYF. The DNA for the CDR3 is TGTGCCAGCACCGAGGGGGGGATGAAAGAGACCCAGTACTTC.

The chain couples TRBV3-1 to TRBJ2-7; possible D gene TRBD1, 5 bases. V shed 0 bases and J shed 1 base, with 10 bases lying between them. CDR3 length: 15 amino acids. The germline gives CDR1 LGHDT, CDR2 YNNKEL (reference sequence). The CDR3 here is CASSQDRVPSYEQYF. CDR3 coding DNA: TGTGCCAGCAGCCAAGACAGGGTCCCTTCCTACGAGCAGTACTTC.

The V and J genes are TRBV6-1 and TRBJ2-2, with a weak D call TRBD2 (7 bases). V gave up 11 bases and J gave up 6 bases, with 19 bases separating them. CDR3 length equals 14 residues. CDR1 MNHNS and CDR2 SASEGT come from the germline V gene. Here the CDR3 DNA reads TGTGCCGGCCGGGGGGCGAGAACGGCCGGGGAGCTGTTTTTT. Translated: CAGRGARTAGELFF.

This clonotype was observed a handful of times. The chain couples TRBV5-1 to TRBJ2-5; D is ambiguous. CDR3 length: 14 residues. Per germline, CDR1 SGHRS and CDR2 YFSETQ. The V end lost 0 bases, the J end lost 2 bases, and 8 bases lay between the germline ends. The CDR3: CASSLGHTQETQYF. CDR3 DNA: TGCGCCAGCAGCTTGGGACATACGCAAGAGACCCAGTACTTC. Full variable domain (rest looked up from reference TRBV5-1 and TRBJ2-5): KAGVTQTPRYLIKTRGQQVTLSCSPISGHRSVSWYQQTPGQGLQFLFEYFSETQRNKGNFPGRFSGRQFSNSRSEMNVSTLELGDSALYLCASSLGHTQETQYFGPGTRLLVL.

This chain joins TRBV20-1 and TRBJ2-5; 7 bases are shared with TRBD2. Germline lookup yields CDR1 DFQATT and CDR2 SNEGSKA (reference sequence). This CDR3 is 16 amino acids long. Trimming at V came to 6 bases and at J to 0 bases, leaving 13 bases not matched to a gene. The CDR3 reads CSASPRLAAYQETQYF. CDR3 coding DNA: TGCAGTGCCTCACCTCGGCTAGCGGCCTACCAAGAGACCCAGTACTTC.

There are many counts of this clonotype. The CDR3 protein is CASSLSEEGTQYF. CDR3 in DNA: TGTGCCAGCAGCTTATCGGAGGAGGGTACGCAGTATTTT. This sequence joins TRBV7-3 and TRBJ2-3, with D possibly TRBD2 on 6 matching bases. Germline V lookup: CDR1 SGHTA, CDR2 FQGTGA. Trimming pared 2 bases from V and 8 bases from J, leaving 11 bases between. The CDR3 contains 13 residues. Filled out from reference TRBV7-3 and TRBJ2-3, the complete variable domain reads GAGVSQTPSNKVTEKGKYVELRCDPISGHTALYWYRQSLGQGPEFLIYFQGTGAADDSGLPNDRFFAVRPEGSVSTLKIQRTERGDSAVYLCASSLSEEGTQYFGPGTRLTVL.

The chain employs TRBV6-1 and TRBJ1-5; D gene uncertain. Between the trimmed V and J ends, which lost 2 bases and 6 bases, there was a span of 5 bases. This CDR3 comprises 12 residues. Germline V gene sequence: CDR1 MNHNS, CDR2 SASEGT. The CDR3 DNA reads as TGTGCCAGCAGTGAATTTGTTCAGCCCCAGCATTTT. Residues: CASSEFVQPQHF.

The V and J genes are TRBV29-1 and TRBJ2-5; no clear D. This CDR3 is 13 amino acids long. Germline values: CDR1 SQVTM, CDR2 ANQGSEA. V was shortened by 6 bases and J by 5 bases, with 16 bases between the two germline ends. The chain's CDR3 is CSVSGSAGETQYF. The DNA for the CDR3 is TGCAGCGTCTCGGGCAGTGCTGGGGAGACCCAGTACTTC.

This clonotype has more than one count but fewer than ten. The V gene is TRBV28, the J gene TRBJ2-1; D might be TRBD1 or TRBD2, each matching 6 bases. This CDR3 region has 13 residues. From germline, CDR1 is MDHEN and CDR2 SYDVKM. V was trimmed by 4 bases and J by 9 bases, leaving 13 bases between them. CDR3 sequence: CASSSGGLFEQFF. CDR3 sequence (DNA): TGTGCCAGCAGTTCCGGGGGCCTGTTTGAGCAGTTCTTC.

The chain links TRBV7-9 to TRBJ2-7; D possibly corresponds to TRBD2 (6 bases). V gave up 2 bases and J gave up 3 bases, with 11 bases separating them. This CDR3 contains 14 residues. Looked up from germline, CDR1 is SEHNR and CDR2 is FQNEAQ (reference sequence). The DNA for the CDR3 is TGTGCCAGCAGCTTAACCCGGGGAGGCTACGAGCAGTACTTC. The encoded protein is CASSLTRGGYEQYF.

The count of this clonotype is one. CDR3 residues: CASSIDRANTEAFF. The CDR3 DNA is TGTGCCAGTAGTATCGACAGGGCGAACACTGAAGCTTTCTTT. The genes are TRBV19 and TRBJ1-1; TRBD1 agrees at 7 bases. This CDR3 region has 14 residues. V shed 3 bases, J shed 1 base, and the junction held 2 bases outside the gene matches. Germline V gene data show CDR1 as LNHDA and CDR2 as SQIVND (reference sequence).

This clonotype showed up many times. The chain uses TRBV2 and TRBJ2-3; maybe TRBD1 (5 bases). The germline CDR1 and CDR2 sequences are SNHLY and FYNNEI. The CDR3 length is 16 residues. Trimming shortened V by 3 bases and J by 3 bases, and 16 bases separated the two germline ends. Here the CDR3 reads CASSDGRARRTDTQYF. For the CDR3, the DNA is TGTGCCAGCAGTGACGGCAGGGCACGGCGGACAGATACGCAGTATTTT.

In this sample, this clonotype turned up a few times. Here the CDR3 reads CAIKGTPDTQYF. The CDR3 DNA reads as TGTGCCATCAAAGGGACTCCAGATACGCAGTATTTT. This chain uses TRBV10-3 with TRBJ2-3; tentative D call: TRBD2 (6 bases). Trimming pared 7 bases from V and 4 bases from J, leaving 9 bases between. Germline V gene sequence: CDR1 ENHRY, CDR2 SYGVKD. This CDR3 spans 12 amino acids.

The chain links TRBV30 to TRBJ1-1, with TRBD1 as a possible D gene (5 bases). Per germline, CDR1 GTSNPN and CDR2 SVGIG (reference sequence). Trimming removed 4 bases at V and 4 bases at J, with 16 bases between. The CDR3 totals 14 residues. The CDR3: CAWIGGALSTEAFF. CDR3 DNA: TGTGCCTGGATTGGCGGGGCTTTGAGCACTGAAGCTTTCTTT.

This clonotype was counted many times. V gene TRBV7-8 combines with J gene TRBJ2-7, with 7 bases that match TRBD1. The V and J ends lost 5 bases and 0 bases, in that order; junction bases with no gene match: 4. The CDR3 extends over 14 amino acids. Germline-derived CDR1 and CDR2 are SGHVS and FQNEAQ. The CDR3 DNA reads TGTGCCAGCAGCAAAAGGGACAGCTCCTACGAGCAGTACTTC. Translated: CASSKRDSSYEQYF. Full variable domain (rest looked up from reference TRBV7-8 and TRBJ2-7): GAGVSQSPRYKVAKRGQDVALRCDPISGHVSLFWYQQALGQGPEFLTYFQNEAQLDKSGLPSDRFFAERPEGSVSTLKIQRTQQEDSAVYLCASSKRDSSYEQYFGPGTRLTVT.

This clonotype was counted ten times or more. J is TRBJ2-1 and V is TRBV28; no clear D gene. Germline CDR1 MDHEN, CDR2 SYDVKM. The V end lost 3 bases, the J end lost 0 bases, and 12 bases lay between the germline ends. This CDR3 has 16 residues. The CDR3 DNA reads TGTGCCAGCAGTTTTTCTTCAGAGAGCTCCTACAATGAGCAGTTCTTC. Encoded protein: CASSFSSESSYNEQFF.

This clonotype was recorded at least ten times. The chain joins TRBV13 to TRBJ2-5; D is ambiguous. Trimming cost V 5 bases and J 5 bases, with 12 bases left between them. Looked up from germline, CDR1 is PRHDT and CDR2 is FYEKMQ (reference sequence). This CDR3 is built from 13 residues. DNA of the CDR3: TGTGCCAGCAGCCCCCCAGGTCCGGAGACCCAGTACTTC. This gives the protein CASSPPGPETQYF.

This clonotype was seen repeatedly, ten times or more. The chain links TRBV20-1 to TRBJ2-7; a possible D gene is TRBD2 (5 bases). The CDR3 contains 13 residues. Trimming shortened V by 8 bases and J by 2 bases, and 16 bases separated the two germline ends. Germline loops: CDR1 DFQATT, CDR2 SNEGSKA (reference sequence). The DNA for the CDR3 is TGCAGTACTTGGAGCGGAGGCGCCTACGAGCAGTACTTC. It codes for CSTWSGGAYEQYF.

This clonotype was counted a few times. V usage is TRBV6-1 and J usage is TRBJ2-3; 11 positions agree with TRBD2. Germline trimming cut 6 bases from V and 5 bases from J; bases unmatched to any gene: 10. Germline CDR1 and CDR2: MNHNS and SASEGT. The CDR3 extends over 16 amino acids. The CDR3 bases are TGTGCCAGCAGCTCCCTTCTAGCGGGGGGCCTAGATACGCAGTATTTT. Its protein product is CASSSLLAGGLDTQYF.